This T cell receptor (beta chain) was documented in a study of regulatory T cells in long-lasting Graves disease. Across the study: Freshly diagnosed Graves' patients had used antithyroid drugs for under 3 months.

The time point here: newly diagnosed GD, antithyroid drugs for less than 3 months. The TCR library used RNA extracted from PBMCs. Patients all came to the study from an endocrinology department in Xi'an, China. Building of the TCR beta libraries involved iRepertoire HTBI primers and Arm-PCR of CDR3 regions. TCRdb ran MiXCR on the multiplex PCR reads and lists one entry per CDR3 protein. The sample yields around 250,000 distinct CDR3 sequences, approximately 18% seen once. This clonotype was counted at least ten times. These data were also reused for a study on T cells in Graves' hyperthyroidism and ophthalmopathy. According to that study: Patients aged 18 to 65 had newly diagnosed hyperthyroidism of under 2 months' duration.

The receptor was isolated from a woman aged 25 to 45 with Graves disease. The material sequenced was peripheral blood mononuclear cells (PBMCs), taken at new diagnosis, from a patient treated with antithyroid drugs.

The CDR3 coding sequence is TGTGCCATCAGTGGCGACTATGGCTACACCTTC. It codes for CAISGDYGYTF. V gene TRBV10-3 combines with J gene TRBJ1-2; D gene unclear. V lost 4 bases and J 3 bases, leaving 3 bases between the germline ends. The CDR3 runs to 11 residues. From germline, CDR1 is ENHRY and CDR2 SYGVKD.